Listed below are T cell receptor beta chains from one sample, sequenced in a study of cytomegalovirus exposure and HLA in healthy donors. Some clones are missing from TCRdb's copy, which holds only in-frame ones; the method was immunoSEQ multiplex PCR. The data show some 120,000 clones, with 65% to 90% seen just once and approximately 10% held by the top ten. Sequencing was carried out using PBMCs. These receptors were taken from a male donor in good health and CMV-seropositive. Both conserved end residues are part of each CDR3. D genes are given only for firm matches. The size field is filled for only some rows; it gives once, few, many or a size class.

length: 15; D: NA; size: few; J: TRBJ2-1; V: TRBV7-3; DNA: TGTGCCAGCAGCTTAAGGGGGACTGACAACAATGAGCAGTTCTTC; CDR3: CASSLRGTDNNEQFF
length: 13; D: TRBD1; size: NA; J: TRBJ2-7; V: TRBV27; DNA: TGTGGCTCGGGACAGCTGAGCTCCTACGAGCAGTACTTC; CDR3: CGSGQLSSYEQYF
length: 19; D: TRBD2; size: NA; J: TRBJ2-1; V: TRBV6-7; DNA: TGTGCCAGCAGTTATCGTTCTAGCGGGGCTATAAGCTCCTACAATGAGCAGTTCTTC; CDR3: CASSYRSSGAISSYNEQFF
length: 14; D: TRBD2; size: once; J: TRBJ2-1; V: TRBV7-3; DNA: TGTGCCAGCAGCTTATCGGGGAGGGCTGGTGAGCAGTTCTTC; CDR3: CASSLSGRAGEQFF
length: 16; D: TRBD2; size: NA; J: TRBJ2-3; V: TRBV18; DNA: TGTGCCAGCTCGTCGACTAGCGGGAGTGAGGGAGATACGCAGTATTTT; CDR3: CASSSTSGSEGDTQYF
length: 14; D: NA; size: once; J: TRBJ2-5; V: TRBV28; DNA: TGTGCCAGCAGGATGTTAGACATCCAAGAGACCCAGTACTTC; CDR3: CASRMLDIQETQYF
length: 14; D: NA; size: NA; J: TRBJ2-1; V: TRBV6-5; DNA: TGTGCCAGCAGTCCAGACAGCTCCTACAATGAGCAGTTCTTC; CDR3: CASSPDSSYNEQFF
length: 17; D: TRBD1; size: NA; J: TRBJ2-7; V: TRBV25-1; DNA: TGTGCCAGCAGTAACTCAGTCGGACAGGGGAGCTCCTACGAGCAGTACTTC; CDR3: CASSNSVGQGSSYEQYF
length: 13; D: NA; size: NA; J: TRBJ1-2; V: TRBV2; DNA: TGTGCCAGCAGTAGAGTAGCTAACTATGGCTACACCTTC; CDR3: CASSRVANYGYTF
length: 13; D: NA; size: once; J: TRBJ1-1; V: TRBV6-4; DNA: TGTGCCAGCAGTGCGGACAGAGCCACTGAAGCTTTCTTT; CDR3: CASSADRATEAFF
length: 14; D: NA; size: NA; J: TRBJ2-7; V: TRBV7-9; DNA: TGTGCCAGCTCCACACAATCGGGGGTTTACGAGCAGTACTTC; CDR3: CASSTQSGVYEQYF
length: 13; D: NA; size: NA; J: TRBJ1-2; V: TRBV7-9; DNA: TGTGCCAGCAGCTTAGAACAGGGTGGCGGCTACACCTTC; CDR3: CASSLEQGGGYTF
length: 14; D: NA; size: NA; J: TRBJ2-2; V: TRBV7-9; DNA: TGTGCCAGCAGCTTAGAACTAACCCCCGGGGAGCTGTTTTTT; CDR3: CASSLELTPGELFF
length: 15; D: NA; size: once; J: TRBJ1-2; V: TRBV28; DNA: TGTGCCAGCAGTTTCACCTCCGGGGGGCAGAGAGGCTACACCTTC; CDR3: CASSFTSGGQRGYTF
length: 14; D: NA; size: once; J: TRBJ2-7; V: TRBV28; DNA: TGTGCCCGCAGTTTCCCATTCTCGAGCTACGAGCAGTACTTC; CDR3: CARSFPFSSYEQYF
length: 15; D: NA; size: NA; J: TRBJ2-7; V: TRBV7-3; DNA: TGTGCCAGCAGCCCTCGGAGGGATTCCCCCTACGAGCAGTACTTC; CDR3: CASSPRRDSPYEQYF
length: 18; D: TRBD2; size: NA; J: TRBJ2-1; V: TRBV28; DNA: TGTGCCAGCAGTTTCATCGAGACGGGACTAGCATCGGGGAATGAGCAGTTCTTC; CDR3: CASSFIETGLASGNEQFF
length: 16; D: NA; size: NA; J: TRBJ2-1; V: TRBV5-1; DNA: TGCGCCAGCAGCTTGGTAGCACTAGTAGACTACAATGAGCAGTTCTTC; CDR3: CASSLVALVDYNEQFF
length: 14; D: NA; size: NA; J: TRBJ2-2; V: TRBV19; DNA: TGTGCCAGTAGTAGCCCGGGTGGCACCGGGGAGCTGTTTTTT; CDR3: CASSSPGGTGELFF
length: 13; D: TRBD1; size: NA; J: TRBJ2-7; V: TRBV6-5; DNA: TGTGCCAGCGGGGGACAGGTTGCCTACGAGCAGTACTTC; CDR3: CASGGQVAYEQYF
length: 14; D: NA; size: NA; J: TRBJ1-1; V: TRBV19; DNA: TGTGCCAGTAGTATAGGGGGCATGAACACTGAAGCTTTCTTT; CDR3: CASSIGGMNTEAFF
length: 15; D: TRBD1; size: NA; J: TRBJ2-3; V: TRBV28; DNA: TGTGCCAGCAGTCCCGGACAGGGGGGGACAGATACGCAGTATTTT; CDR3: CASSPGQGGTDTQYF
length: 15; D: NA; size: NA; J: TRBJ1-4; V: TRBV28; DNA: TGTGCCAGCAGCCTGTTTCCGGGGATTGAAGAAAAACTGTTTTTT; CDR3: CASSLFPGIEEKLFF
length: 16; D: NA; size: few; J: TRBJ2-7; V: TRBV18; DNA: TGTGCCAGCTCACCTTATGGGCCCGCCCTGTCCTACGAGCAGTACTTC; CDR3: CASSPYGPALSYEQYF
length: 15; D: TRBD1; size: NA; J: TRBJ1-2; V: TRBV6-5; DNA: TGTGCCAGCAGTTACTCGTACCAGGGGGCGTGGGGCTACACCTTC; CDR3: CASSYSYQGAWGYTF
length: 15; D: NA; size: NA; J: TRBJ1-1; V: TRBV6-1; DNA: TGTGCCAGCAGTCTGGACAGTTGGATGAACACTGAAGCTTTCTTT; CDR3: CASSLDSWMNTEAFF
length: 15; D: TRBD1; size: NA; J: TRBJ2-5; V: TRBV5-1; DNA: TGCGCCAGCAGCTACGGCAGGGGGATGGAAGAGACCCAGTACTTC; CDR3: CASSYGRGMEETQYF
length: 14; D: NA; size: once; J: TRBJ1-2; V: TRBV5-1; DNA: TGCGCCAGCAGCTCGAACCGGGGGAGAGAAGGCTACACCTTC; CDR3: CASSSNRGREGYTF
length: 15; D: NA; size: NA; J: TRBJ1-2; V: TRBV5-1; DNA: TGCGCCAGCAGCTCAGGACAAGGCCGCGACTATGGCTACACCTTC; CDR3: CASSSGQGRDYGYTF
length: 16; D: TRBD2; size: NA; J: TRBJ2-3; V: TRBV5-1; DNA: TGCGCCAGCAGCTTAGGGCTAGCGGGAGAGGCAGATACGCAGTATTTT; CDR3: CASSLGLAGEADTQYF
length: 18; D: TRBD2; size: once; J: TRBJ2-7; V: TRBV27; DNA: TGTGCCAGCAGTTCCAGCGGGAGGGCTCGACTTATTACCTACGAGCAGTACTTC; CDR3: CASSSSGRARLITYEQYF
length: 17; D: NA; size: NA; J: TRBJ2-7; V: TRBV4-2; DNA: TGTGCCAGCAGCCAAATCGGTCTGGGAGAAGAGGCATACGAGCAGTACTTC; CDR3: CASSQIGLGEEAYEQYF
length: 17; D: TRBD2; size: NA; J: TRBJ2-1; V: TRBV7-9; DNA: TGTGCCAGCAGCTCCGGGACTAGCGGGAGGGTAGACAATGAGCAGTTCTTC; CDR3: CASSSGTSGRVDNEQFF
length: 12; D: NA; size: few; J: TRBJ1-5; V: TRBV28; DNA: TGTGCCAGCAGTTTTGGGAGTCAGCCCCAGCATTTT; CDR3: CASSFGSQPQHF
length: 15; D: TRBD2; size: few; J: TRBJ2-7; V: TRBV7-9; DNA: TGTTCCAGCAGCCCCGGACTAGCGGGAACCTACGAGCAGTACTTC; CDR3: CSSSPGLAGTYEQYF
length: 14; D: TRBD2; size: NA; J: TRBJ2-7; V: TRBV11-2; DNA: TGTGCCAGCAGCCTAGGACTAGCGTCCTACGAGCAGTACTTC; CDR3: CASSLGLASYEQYF
length: 13; D: TRBD1; size: NA; J: TRBJ1-2; V: TRBV6-1; DNA: TGTGCCAGCAGGAGTGGACAGGGTCAGGGCTACACCTTC; CDR3: CASRSGQGQGYTF
length: 16; D: TRBD2; size: NA; J: TRBJ2-2; V: TRBV12-5; DNA: TGTGCTACCCCCGCCGGGACTAGCGGGAACACCGGGGAGCTGTTTTTT; CDR3: CATPAGTSGNTGELFF
length: 13; D: NA; size: NA; J: TRBJ2-2; V: TRBV10-3; DNA: TGTGCCATCCGGGACACGAACACCGGGGAGCTGTTTTTT; CDR3: CAIRDTNTGELFF